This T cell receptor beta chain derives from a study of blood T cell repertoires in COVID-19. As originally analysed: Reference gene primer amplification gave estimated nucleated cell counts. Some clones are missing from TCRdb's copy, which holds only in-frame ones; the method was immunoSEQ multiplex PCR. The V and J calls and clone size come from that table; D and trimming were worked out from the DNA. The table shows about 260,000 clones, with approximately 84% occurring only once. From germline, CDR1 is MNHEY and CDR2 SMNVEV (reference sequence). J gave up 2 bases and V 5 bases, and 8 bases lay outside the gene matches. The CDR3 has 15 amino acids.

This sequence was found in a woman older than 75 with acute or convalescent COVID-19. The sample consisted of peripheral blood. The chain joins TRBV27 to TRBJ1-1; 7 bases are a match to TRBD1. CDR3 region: CASSPAWTGNTEAFF. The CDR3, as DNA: TGTGCCAGCAGTCCCGCCTGGACAGGCAACACTGAAGCTTTCTTT.